This T cell receptor (beta chain) was sequenced in a study of T-cell memory formation after mild COVID-19. TCRdb independently ran MiXCR on the 5' RACE reads; one entry per CDR3 protein. The repertoire holds 200,000 to 250,000 distinct CDR3 sequences, with roughly a tenth as singletons. The CDR3 covers 16 residues. Germline CDR1 and CDR2: MNHEY and SVGEGT. With 8 bases clipped from V and 1 base from J, the junction kept 11 bases outside the gene matches. In its sample, this clonotype was seen a few times. The receptor's source is a man aged 18 to 29 who had mild COVID-19 (a few samples of this study predate the infection). Cell type and time point are not known. The chain has TRBV6-2 or TRBV6-3 and TRBJ2-3; 8 bases are a match to TRBD1. The sample comprised PBMCs or a T cell subset sorted from them (not recorded which). CDR3 nucleotide sequence: TGTGCCAGCCGCCCCCCCCCAGGGGGCGGCACAGATACGCAGTATTTT. This sequence encodes CASRPPPGGGTDTQYF.